There are a few counts of the clone carrying this T cell receptor beta chain. This sample was taken from a study of CD8+CD57+ T cells in acquired aplastic anemia. Whole-study context: Sorted CD4+ and CD8+ cells gave an average of around 3 ug of DNA.

The J segment lost 6 bases and the V segment lost 3 bases, leaving 2 bases of the junction unmatched. This CDR3 contains 14 residues. Germline V gives CDR1 SGHNT, CDR2 YYREEE (reference sequence). For CDR3 and TCR beta VDJ profiling, genomic DNA was the template used. TCRdb reprocessed the reads with MiXCR, giving one entry per CDR3 protein. The profile shows about 110,000 distinct CDR3 sequences, around 53% of them singletons. This clonotype was obtained from a human donor in good health, serving as a control. The sequencing input was sorted CD4+, CD8+, or CD8+CD57+ T cells (not recorded which) from PBMCs. The gene calls are TRBV5-4 and TRBJ2-2, with 10 bases aligning to TRBD1. In nucleotides, the CDR3 is TGTGCCAGCAGCTATGGACAGGGGGCCGGGGAGCTGTTTTTT. Amino acids: CASSYGQGAGELFF. The entire variable domain, with the rest obtained from reference TRBV5-4 and TRBJ2-2, is as follows: ETGVTQSPTHLIKTRGQQVTLRCSSQSGHNTVSWYQQALGQGPQFIFQYYREEENGRGNFPPRFSGLQFPNYSSELNVNALELDDSALYLCASSYGQGAGELFFGEGSRLTVL.